These T cell receptor beta chains were read from a single sample in a study of CD4 and CD8 cells across lung adenocarcinoma regions. TCRdb reprocessed the PCR reads with MiXCR, giving one entry per CDR3 protein. The data show tens of thousands of distinct CDR3 sequences, 54% seen once. The specimen was CD8+ T cells from the center of a lung tumor. These receptors were taken from a female donor with lung adenocarcinoma. The CD4 and CD8 labels of this study may be unreliable. CDR3s include the opening cysteine and the closing phenylalanine or tryptophan. Each record gives: D gene, J gene, V gene, clone size, CDR3 protein, CDR3 DNA. A D gene is named only where the DNA matches it firmly. Clone sizes are given selectively: once, few, many, or a class where the clone is expanded.

D gene: .
J gene: TRBJ2-7
V gene: TRBV10-3
clone size: .
CDR3 protein: CAAGPLDYEQYF
CDR3 DNA: TGTGCCGCGGGGCCCCTTGACTACGAGCAGTACTTC

D gene: .
J gene: TRBJ2-1
V gene: TRBV27
clone size: medium-sized
CDR3 protein: CASQGYGYNEQFF
CDR3 DNA: TGTGCCAGCCAGGGGTATGGCTACAATGAGCAGTTCTTC

D gene: TRBD2
J gene: TRBJ2-1
V gene: TRBV6-1
clone size: many
CDR3 protein: CASSKERELGEQFF
CDR3 DNA: TGTGCCAGCAGCAAAGAGCGGGAGCTGGGTGAGCAGTTCTTC

D gene: TRBD1
J gene: TRBJ2-5
V gene: TRBV14
clone size: many
CDR3 protein: CASSQLGRGQETQYF
CDR3 DNA: TGTGCCAGCAGCCAATTGGGCAGGGGGCAAGAGACCCAGTACTTC

D gene: .
J gene: TRBJ2-3
V gene: TRBV6-1
clone size: .
CDR3 protein: CAGLWSSDEETQYF
CDR3 DNA: TGTGCCGGCCTCTGGTCTTCAGACGAAGAGACCCAGTATTTT

D gene: .
J gene: TRBJ2-3
V gene: TRBV7-7
clone size: .
CDR3 protein: CASSTGGGTDTQYF
CDR3 DNA: TGTGCTAGCAGTACAGGGGGGGGCACAGATACGCAGTATTTT

D gene: .
J gene: TRBJ2-3
V gene: TRBV6-1
clone size: .
CDR3 protein: CASSLQSQGTGADTQYF
CDR3 DNA: TGTGCCAGCAGTCTCCAGTCTCAGGGCACGGGGGCAGATACGCAGTATTTT

D gene: .
J gene: TRBJ2-2
V gene: TRBV6-1
clone size: .
CDR3 protein: CASKKKGGGTGKQFF
CDR3 DNA: TGTGCCAGCAAAAAGAAGGGGGGGGGCACCGGGAAGCAGTTTTTT

D gene: .
J gene: TRBJ1-2
V gene: TRBV10-2
clone size: medium-sized
CDR3 protein: CASSEGPGRGYGYTF
CDR3 DNA: TGCGCCAGCAGTGAAGGGCCAGGGAGAGGGTATGGCTACACCTTC

D gene: TRBD2
J gene: TRBJ2-1
V gene: TRBV10-1
clone size: medium-sized
CDR3 protein: CASSDAGAYNEQFF
CDR3 DNA: TGCGCCAGCAGTGATGCGGGAGCGTACAATGAGCAGTTCTTC

D gene: .
J gene: TRBJ2-5
V gene: TRBV10-2
clone size: .
CDR3 protein: CAGLGAREGKIQYF
CDR3 DNA: TGTGCGGGCCTCGGGGCCCGTGAGGGAAAGATCCAGTACTTC

D gene: .
J gene: TRBJ2-7
V gene: TRBV5-4
clone size: .
CDR3 protein: CASQPRGGPLNEQYF
CDR3 DNA: TGTGCCAGCCAACCCAGAGGGGGACCGCTCAATGAGCAGTACTTC

D gene: TRBD2
J gene: TRBJ2-5
V gene: TRBV10-3
clone size: .
CDR3 protein: CAISRSGGEETQYF
CDR3 DNA: TGTGCCATCAGTCGTAGCGGGGGGGAGGAGACCCAGTACTTC

D gene: TRBD2
J gene: TRBJ2-2
V gene: TRBV6-1
clone size: .
CDR3 protein: CASRPSGGRVGELFF
CDR3 DNA: TGTGCCAGCAGGCCAAGCGGGGGAAGAGTCGGGGAGCTGTTTTTT

D gene: .
J gene: TRBJ2-5
V gene: TRBV6-6
clone size: many
CDR3 protein: CASSYSMSGAGGTQYF
CDR3 DNA: TGTGCCAGCAGTTACTCGATGTCGGGGGCGGGCGGGACCCAGTACTTC

D gene: TRBD2
J gene: TRBJ2-1
V gene: TRBV6-5
clone size: many
CDR3 protein: CASSSSGSYNEQFF
CDR3 DNA: TGTGCCAGCAGTTCTAGCGGGAGTTACAATGAGCAGTTCTTC

D gene: .
J gene: TRBJ1-2
V gene: TRBV7-9
clone size: few
CDR3 protein: CASSLERSLNYGYTF
CDR3 DNA: TGTGCCAGCAGCTTAGAGCGCAGCCTTAACTATGGCTACACCTTC

D gene: .
J gene: TRBJ1-4
V gene: TRBV12-3/TRBV12-4
clone size: few
CDR3 protein: CASSLRGWDEKLFF
CDR3 DNA: TGTGCCAGCAGTTTGCGGGGGTGGGATGAAAAACTGTTTTTT

D gene: .
J gene: TRBJ2-1
V gene: TRBV6-5
clone size: few
CDR3 protein: CASSYSRMYNEQFF
CDR3 DNA: TGTGCCAGCAGTTACAGTAGGATGTACAATGAGCAGTTCTTC

D gene: TRBD1
J gene: TRBJ2-2
V gene: TRBV6-1
clone size: .
CDR3 protein: CASGNRAILETVNTGEQFF
CDR3 DNA: TGTGCCAGCGGAAATAGGGCCATTCTAGAGACTGTGAACACAGGGGAGCAGTTTTTT

D gene: TRBD1
J gene: TRBJ2-1
V gene: TRBV6-1
clone size: .
CDR3 protein: CASRKPGQWGEQFF
CDR3 DNA: TGTGCCAGCAGGAAACCGGGACAGTGGGGTGAGCAGTTCTTC

D gene: TRBD2
J gene: TRBJ2-1
V gene: TRBV30
clone size: .
CDR3 protein: CAWSVLGLAGGGGQFF
CDR3 DNA: TGTGCCTGGAGTGTACTAGGACTAGCGGGGGGAGGAGGGCAGTTCTTC

D gene: TRBD1
J gene: TRBJ2-4
V gene: TRBV10-1
clone size: .
CDR3 protein: CGSRGLRATDTQYF
CDR3 DNA: TGCGGCAGCAGGGGGCTGAGGGCCACAGATACTCAGTACTTC

D gene: .
J gene: TRBJ1-1
V gene: TRBV27
clone size: medium-sized
CDR3 protein: CASSLMGWANTEAFF
CDR3 DNA: TGTGCCAGCAGTTTAATGGGGTGGGCGAACACTGAAGCTTTCTTT

D gene: TRBD2
J gene: TRBJ2-1
V gene: TRBV6-1
clone size: few
CDR3 protein: CASSFGAGASNEQFF
CDR3 DNA: TGTGCCAGCAGCTTTGGAGCGGGAGCATCCAATGAGCAGTTCTTC

D gene: TRBD2
J gene: TRBJ2-1
V gene: TRBV6-4
clone size: once
CDR3 protein: CASSSGSGGNEQFF
CDR3 DNA: TGTGCCAGCAGTAGCGGGAGTGGAGGTAATGAGCAGTTCTTC

D gene: .
J gene: TRBJ2-5
V gene: TRBV27
clone size: .
CDR3 protein: CASSAGLGGRATETQYF
CDR3 DNA: TGTGCCAGCAGTGCGGGACTTGGGGGCCGTGCCACAGAGACCCAGTACTTC

D gene: .
J gene: TRBJ2-5
V gene: TRBV10-1
clone size: .
CDR3 protein: CASRETGGRITETQYF
CDR3 DNA: TGCGCCAGCAGGGAGACCGGGGGGCGTATCACAGAGACGCAGTACTTC

D gene: .
J gene: TRBJ2-1
V gene: TRBV27
clone size: once
CDR3 protein: CASSKIPGSEQFF
CDR3 DNA: TGTGCCAGCAGCAAAATCCCAGGGTCTGAGCAGTTCTTC

D gene: .
J gene: TRBJ2-2
V gene: TRBV6-5
clone size: .
CDR3 protein: CASSSPSQAVSTEKLFF
CDR3 DNA: TGTGCCAGCAGTTCTCCATCACAGGCTGTGAGCACCGAGAAGCTGTTTTTT

D gene: TRBD2
J gene: TRBJ2-7
V gene: TRBV6-1
clone size: few
CDR3 protein: CASSELPGGEYEQYF
CDR3 DNA: TGTGCCAGCAGTGAACTCCCGGGGGGAGAGTACGAGCAGTACTTC

D gene: .
J gene: TRBJ2-7
V gene: TRBV6-1
clone size: .
CDR3 protein: CASREAYGYGTQYF
CDR3 DNA: TGTGCCAGCAGGGAAGCGTACGGCTACGGCACGCAGTACTTC

D gene: .
J gene: TRBJ2-5
V gene: TRBV11-1
clone size: many
CDR3 protein: CASRPFGHSETQYF
CDR3 DNA: TGTGCCTCTCGTCCCTTCGGGCACTCGGAGACCCAGTACTTC

D gene: TRBD1
J gene: TRBJ2-1
V gene: TRBV4-3
clone size: .
CDR3 protein: CASSPRQGGKNEQFF
CDR3 DNA: TGCGCCAGCAGCCCGCGACAGGGTGGGAAAAATGAGCAGTTCTTC

D gene: .
J gene: TRBJ2-2
V gene: TRBV7-6
clone size: .
CDR3 protein: CASSYAVSPDALFF
CDR3 DNA: TGTGCCAGCAGCTACGCTGTGAGCCCAGATGCGCTGTTTTTT

D gene: .
J gene: TRBJ2-3
V gene: TRBV20-1
clone size: .
CDR3 protein: CSASTQPDTQYF
CDR3 DNA: TGCAGTGCTAGCACCCAGCCAGATACGCAGTATTTT

D gene: .
J gene: TRBJ1-2
V gene: TRBV6-1
clone size: few
CDR3 protein: CASLLRGGSNYGYTF
CDR3 DNA: TGTGCCAGCTTGCTTCGGGGGGGATCTAACTATGGCTACACCTTC

D gene: TRBD1
J gene: TRBJ2-3
V gene: TRBV7-2
clone size: many
CDR3 protein: CASSRDRSTDTQYF
CDR3 DNA: TGTGCCAGCAGCCGGGACAGGAGCACAGATACGCAGTATTTT

D gene: TRBD1
J gene: TRBJ1-6
V gene: TRBV6-1
clone size: many
CDR3 protein: CASSETVPGGNSPLHF
CDR3 DNA: TGTGCCAGCAGTGAAACAGTTCCAGGGGGTAACTCACCCCTCCACTTT

D gene: .
J gene: TRBJ2-1
V gene: TRBV27
clone size: .
CDR3 protein: CASSPRGGASRYNEQFF
CDR3 DNA: TGTGCCAGCAGTCCAAGGGGGGGGGCTAGTCGGTACAATGAGCAGTTCTTC

D gene: TRBD2
J gene: TRBJ2-7
V gene: TRBV3-1
clone size: few
CDR3 protein: CASSPLLAGGSYEQYF
CDR3 DNA: TGTGCCAGCAGCCCCCTACTAGCGGGAGGGTCCTACGAGCAGTACTTC

D gene: TRBD2
J gene: TRBJ2-1
V gene: TRBV7-9
clone size: .
CDR3 protein: CASSFIAGGRQDEQFF
CDR3 DNA: TGTGCCAGCAGCTTTATAGCGGGAGGGCGTCAGGATGAGCAGTTCTTC

D gene: TRBD2
J gene: TRBJ2-1
V gene: TRBV6-1
clone size: .
CDR3 protein: CASRVLGAGAANEQFF
CDR3 DNA: TGTGCCAGCAGGGTCCTAGGGGCGGGAGCCGCCAATGAGCAGTTCTTC

D gene: .
J gene: TRBJ2-3
V gene: TRBV5-1
clone size: few
CDR3 protein: CASSLADSRRDTQYF
CDR3 DNA: TGCGCCAGCAGCTTGGCCGATAGCCGGCGAGATACGCAGTATTTT

D gene: .
J gene: TRBJ2-7
V gene: TRBV7-6
clone size: .
CDR3 protein: CASSSDRLGEQYF
CDR3 DNA: TGTGCCAGCAGCTCAGACAGGCTGGGGGAGCAGTACTTC

D gene: .
J gene: TRBJ2-5
V gene: TRBV27
clone size: .
CDR3 protein: CAGGDQETQYF
CDR3 DNA: TGTGCCGGCGGTGACCAAGAGACGCAGTACTTC

D gene: .
J gene: TRBJ2-5
V gene: TRBV6-1
clone size: .
CDR3 protein: CASGGLGETQYF
CDR3 DNA: TGTGCCAGCGGGGGGCTGGGGGAGACCCAGTACTTC

D gene: .
J gene: TRBJ1-5
V gene: TRBV4-1
clone size: .
CDR3 protein: CASSQERQGVKRPQHF
CDR3 DNA: TGCGCCAGCAGCCAAGAAAGGCAGGGCGTGAAGAGGCCCCAGCATTTT

D gene: .
J gene: TRBJ2-7
V gene: TRBV10-2
clone size: .
CDR3 protein: CASSDPAGSNSYEQYF
CDR3 DNA: TGCGCCAGCAGTGACCCGGCGGGGTCTAACTCCTACGAGCAGTACTTC

D gene: TRBD1
J gene: TRBJ2-7
V gene: TRBV6-1
clone size: .
CDR3 protein: CASSESSWAGGPYEQYF
CDR3 DNA: TGTGCCAGCAGTGAAAGTAGTTGGGCAGGGGGTCCCTACGAGCAGTACTTC

D gene: .
J gene: TRBJ2-3
V gene: TRBV7-3
clone size: .
CDR3 protein: CAGSDRRPPDTQYF
CDR3 DNA: TGTGCCGGGAGCGATAGACGCCCTCCAGATACCCAGTACTTT

D gene: TRBD1
J gene: TRBJ1-2
V gene: TRBV4-1
clone size: .
CDR3 protein: CASSLQGAGGYTF
CDR3 DNA: TGCGCCAGCAGCCTCCAGGGGGCGGGGGGCTACACCTTC

D gene: TRBD1
J gene: TRBJ1-6
V gene: TRBV7-2
clone size: .
CDR3 protein: CASSLGDRSFSPLHF
CDR3 DNA: TGTGCCAGCAGCTTGGGGGACAGGTCATTTTCACCCCTCCACTTT

D gene: TRBD1
J gene: TRBJ2-5
V gene: TRBV4-1
clone size: .
CDR3 protein: CASSQPDRGNGETQYF
CDR3 DNA: TGCGCCAGCAGCCAACCTGACAGGGGCAACGGGGAGACCCAGTACTTC

D gene: .
J gene: TRBJ2-4
V gene: TRBV27
clone size: .
CDR3 protein: CASGVRFLEAQYF
CDR3 DNA: TGTGCCAGCGGGGTCCGGTTCCTTGAGGCCCAGTACTTC

D gene: TRBD1
J gene: TRBJ2-7
V gene: TRBV27
clone size: medium-sized
CDR3 protein: CASSTLPGQGREQYF
CDR3 DNA: TGTGCCAGCAGTACCCTCCCCGGACAGGGCCGGGAGCAGTACTTC

D gene: .
J gene: TRBJ2-4
V gene: TRBV10-3
clone size: .
CDR3 protein: CAIRGVRDTNTQYF
CDR3 DNA: TGTGCCATCAGGGGGGTGCGGGACACAAATACTCAGTACTTC

D gene: .
J gene: TRBJ2-5
V gene: TRBV27
clone size: many
CDR3 protein: CASRPTRATGETQYF
CDR3 DNA: TGTGCCAGCAGGCCAACTAGGGCAACCGGAGAGACCCAGTACTTC

D gene: .
J gene: TRBJ2-7
V gene: TRBV10-1
clone size: .
CDR3 protein: CAGLGGRDPDTQYF
CDR3 DNA: TGCGCGGGGCTCGGGGGCCGAGACCCAGATACGCAGTACTTC

D gene: TRBD1
J gene: TRBJ2-1
V gene: TRBV7-2
clone size: few
CDR3 protein: CASSSGFRDRGDEQFF
CDR3 DNA: TGTGCCAGCAGCAGCGGATTCCGGGACAGGGGTGATGAGCAGTTCTTC